The clone carrying this T cell receptor beta chain has only a few counts. Its antigen remains unidentified. The data stem from a study of identical twins. This CDR3 is 12 amino acids long. Germline V gives CDR1 SGHDT, CDR2 YYEEEE. The V gene lost 4 bases and the J gene lost 8 bases, with 10 bases spanning the gap. TCRdb used MiXCR to reprocess the 5' RACE reads, holding one entry per CDR3 protein. The sample lists 350,000 to 450,000 distinct CDR3 sequences; around 18% were seen once. Study-wide points: Models underpredicted monozygotic twin sharing of out-of-frame TCR alpha.

The receptor's source is a man aged 45 to 65 in good health. This chain links TRBV5-6 with TRBJ2-1; no reliable D call. The specimen sequenced was naive T cells sorted from blood. The CDR3 loop reads CASSQGLDEQFF. The CDR3 bases are TGTGCCAGCAGCCAAGGTCTAGATGAGCAGTTCTTC. Full variable domain (remainder filled in from reference TRBV5-6 and TRBJ2-1): DAGVTQSPTHLIKTRGQQVTLRCSPKSGHDTVSWYQQALGQGPQFIFQYYEEEERQRGNFPDRFSGHQFPNYSSELNVNALLLGDSALYLCASSQGLDEQFFGPGTRLTVL.